This T cell receptor beta chain was recovered during a study of T-cell memory formation after mild COVID-19. Looking at the study overall: Largely, the TCR clusters proved donor specific. The study, taken as a whole, reports: Pre-infection memory carried some responding clones, suggesting that cross-reactive memory joined.

CDR3 length: 13 residues. The V and J ends lost 1 base and 1 base respectively, with 4 bases between them. Germline loops: CDR1 SGHTA, CDR2 FQGNSA. This clonotype was seen many times. Antigen specificity is unknown. TCRdb recomputed calls from the 5' RACE reads with MiXCR, one row per CDR3 protein. The table lists about 270,000 distinct CDR3 sequences, 16% of them singletons. The sample consisted of PBMCs or a T cell subset sorted from them (not recorded which). This clonotype was obtained from a young man who had mild COVID-19 (a few samples of this study predate the infection). Cell type and time point are not known. The chain joins TRBV7-2 to TRBJ2-5, with D uncertain. The CDR3 bases are TGTGCCAGCAGCTTAGGTTCCCAAGAGACCCAGTACTTC. Residues: CASSLGSQETQYF.